This T cell receptor beta chain was sequenced for a study of blood T cells in healthy people across ages. From germline, CDR1 is MNHEY and CDR2 SVGAGI. Trimming pared 4 bases from V and 4 bases from J, leaving 19 bases between. CDR3 length equals 16 residues. Extraction of total RNA produced a minimum of 5 micrograms from each sample. This clonotype was detected ten times or more. Its specificity is unknown. Study conclusions and caveats: Any changes in expanded clonotypes were possibly confounded, as donor CMV status remained unknown. Per-million-T-cell TCR beta diversity fell roughly linearly with age.

A sample-barcoded 5' primer and a J-beta primer mix were used in a second PCR of roughly 7 to 11 cycles. The template-switch adaptor, which had 12 random nucleotides, put a tag on each cDNA molecule. TCRdb used MiXCR to reprocess the 5' RACE reads, holding one entry per CDR3 protein. Among about 1.8 million distinct CDR3 sequences listed, just under 50% were seen once. This clonotype was sampled from a woman aged 40-49 years in good health. The sequenced material came from blood. V and J are TRBV6-5 and TRBJ1-2, with D unclear. The DNA for the CDR3 is TGTGCCAGCAGTTCCCCAGCCCGGACGGCCTTCTATGGCTACACCTTC. This codes for CASSSPARTAFYGYTF.